Presented here are 2 T cell receptor beta chains from one specimen sequenced in a study of blood T cell repertoires in COVID-19. Measured with immunoSEQ multiplex PCR; TCRdb has only the in-frame clones, and not every one. The sample lists about 240,000 clones, about 81% seen once, with about an eighth in the top ten. Specimen: peripheral blood. The origin of the receptors is a woman aged 60 to 75 with active or convalescent COVID-19.

This clone came up once. This sequence joins TRBV28 and TRBJ1-1; a possible D gene is TRBD1 (5 bases). This CDR3 is built from 14 residues. CDR1 is MDHEN and CDR2 is SYDVKM in the germline V gene. Trimming shortened V by 4 bases and J by 4 bases, and 13 bases separated the two germline ends. The CDR3: CASSSPGVVTEAFF. Here the CDR3 DNA reads TGTGCCAGCAGTTCTCCGGGGGTGGTCACTGAAGCTTTCTTT.

This chain connects TRBV18 to TRBJ1-2, with D perhaps matching TRBD1 (6 bases). This CDR3 has 14 amino acids. Germline assignment: CDR1 KGHSH and CDR2 LQKENI. The V end lost 5 bases, the J end lost 0 bases, and 10 bases lay between the germline ends. The CDR3 is CASSGQGPNYGYTF. The CDR3 region has the DNA TGTGCCAGCTCAGGGCAGGGGCCTAACTATGGCTACACCTTC.